The 8 T cell receptor beta chains in this list originate from one sample, sequenced in a study of pediatric ulcerative colitis. Here immunoSEQ multiplex PCR was the method, and the copy in TCRdb shows in-frame clones only, minus some. The repertoire includes some 25,000 clones, about 69% of them detected once, and roughly 7.6% sits in the top ten. During colonoscopy, one to two rectal pinch biopsies were collected. The specimen was gut tissue. These receptors all come from a boy under 18 with severe ulcerative colitis.

A remark on this clone: This specimen includes other DNA sequences encoding the same CDR3. The chain has TRBV7-2 and TRBJ2-7; tentatively, D is TRBD1 or TRBD2 (5 bases each). Germline-derived CDR1 and CDR2 are SGHTA and FQGNSA. The length of the CDR3 is 14 residues. The V gene lost 2 bases and the J gene lost 0 bases, with 8 bases spanning the gap. CDR3 protein: CASSLTGLSYEQYF. CDR3 DNA: TGTGCCAGCAGCTTAACAGGACTCTCCTACGAGCAGTACTTC.

The chain joins TRBV6-5 to TRBJ1-2, with TRBD1 matching 7 bases. This CDR3 is built from 16 residues. V gave up 2 bases and J gave up 8 bases; unmatched junction bases: 14. Germline assignment: CDR1 MNHEY and CDR2 SVGAGI. DNA for the CDR3: TGTGCCAGCAGTTACGGTGCAAGAACAGGGGCTTACGGCTACACCTTC. Protein product: CASSYGARTGAYGYTF.

The chain links TRBV27 to TRBJ2-2; possible D gene TRBD2, 5 bases. Trimming removed 5 bases at V and 4 bases at J, with 14 bases between. This CDR3 is built from 15 residues. CDR1 is MNHEY and CDR2 is SMNVEV in the germline V gene (reference sequence). In DNA, the CDR3 is TGTGCCAGCAGTCCTTCCTGGGGAGTCACCGGGGAGCTGTTTTTT. Its translation is CASSPSWGVTGELFF.

This chain links TRBV4-2 with TRBJ2-7; tentatively, D is TRBD2 (6 bases). From germline, CDR1 is LGHNA and CDR2 YNFKEQ. The CDR3 runs to 16 residues. V was clipped by 4 bases and J by 1 base, with 17 bases between them. CDR3 loop: CASSLFYSGESYEQYF. DNA for the CDR3: TGTGCCAGCAGCCTATTTTACTCGGGGGAGTCCTACGAGCAGTACTTC.

The V and J genes are TRBV7-9 and TRBJ2-7, with D perhaps given as TRBD1 or TRBD2 (5 bases each). Trimming stripped 1 base from V and 2 bases from J, with 6 bases between. The germline V gene has CDR1 SEHNR and CDR2 FQNEAQ (reference sequence). CDR3 size: 13 residues. The CDR3 DNA follows: TGTGCCAGCAGCTTAGGGGGGACCTACGAGCAGTACTTC. Its translation: CASSLGGTYEQYF.

The chain has TRBV7-2 and TRBJ2-1, with 9 bases that match TRBD2. CDR1 is SGHTA, CDR2 FQGNSA, per germline. This CDR3 is built from 14 residues. Trimming cost V 3 bases and J 9 bases; bases outside gene matches: 6. The CDR3 spells CASSFSGSIGEQFF. As DNA, the CDR3 is TGTGCCAGCAGCTTTAGCGGGAGCATAGGTGAGCAGTTCTTC.

The V and J genes are TRBV7-6 and TRBJ2-3; 14 bases fit TRBD2. The CDR3 totals 16 residues. Trimming removed 5 bases from V and 6 bases from J; junction bases left unmatched: 7. The germline CDR1 and CDR2 sequences are SGHVS and FNYEAQ. CDR3 in DNA: TGTGCCAGCAGCCTCGGGACTAGCGGGAGCAGCGATACGCAGTATTTT. Translating gives CASSLGTSGSSDTQYF. The whole variable domain, remainder taken from reference TRBV7-6 and TRBJ2-3, is GAGVSQSPRYKVTKRGQDVALRCDPISGHVSLYWYRQALGQGPEFLTYFNYEAQQDKSGLPNDRFSAERPEGSISTLTIQRTEQRDSAMYRCASSLGTSGSSDTQYFGPGTRLTVL.

This clone was counted once. The chain carries TRBV7-9 and TRBJ2-2; TRBD1 matches 9 bases. J gave up 4 bases and V 5 bases, and 8 bases lay outside the gene matches. The CDR3 runs 16 residues. CDR1 and CDR2 from the germline V gene are SEHNR and FQNEAQ (reference sequence). CDR3 residues: CASSPAGTGTTGELFF. CDR3 DNA sequence: TGTGCCAGCAGCCCCGCCGGGACAGGGACCACCGGGGAGCTGTTTTTT.